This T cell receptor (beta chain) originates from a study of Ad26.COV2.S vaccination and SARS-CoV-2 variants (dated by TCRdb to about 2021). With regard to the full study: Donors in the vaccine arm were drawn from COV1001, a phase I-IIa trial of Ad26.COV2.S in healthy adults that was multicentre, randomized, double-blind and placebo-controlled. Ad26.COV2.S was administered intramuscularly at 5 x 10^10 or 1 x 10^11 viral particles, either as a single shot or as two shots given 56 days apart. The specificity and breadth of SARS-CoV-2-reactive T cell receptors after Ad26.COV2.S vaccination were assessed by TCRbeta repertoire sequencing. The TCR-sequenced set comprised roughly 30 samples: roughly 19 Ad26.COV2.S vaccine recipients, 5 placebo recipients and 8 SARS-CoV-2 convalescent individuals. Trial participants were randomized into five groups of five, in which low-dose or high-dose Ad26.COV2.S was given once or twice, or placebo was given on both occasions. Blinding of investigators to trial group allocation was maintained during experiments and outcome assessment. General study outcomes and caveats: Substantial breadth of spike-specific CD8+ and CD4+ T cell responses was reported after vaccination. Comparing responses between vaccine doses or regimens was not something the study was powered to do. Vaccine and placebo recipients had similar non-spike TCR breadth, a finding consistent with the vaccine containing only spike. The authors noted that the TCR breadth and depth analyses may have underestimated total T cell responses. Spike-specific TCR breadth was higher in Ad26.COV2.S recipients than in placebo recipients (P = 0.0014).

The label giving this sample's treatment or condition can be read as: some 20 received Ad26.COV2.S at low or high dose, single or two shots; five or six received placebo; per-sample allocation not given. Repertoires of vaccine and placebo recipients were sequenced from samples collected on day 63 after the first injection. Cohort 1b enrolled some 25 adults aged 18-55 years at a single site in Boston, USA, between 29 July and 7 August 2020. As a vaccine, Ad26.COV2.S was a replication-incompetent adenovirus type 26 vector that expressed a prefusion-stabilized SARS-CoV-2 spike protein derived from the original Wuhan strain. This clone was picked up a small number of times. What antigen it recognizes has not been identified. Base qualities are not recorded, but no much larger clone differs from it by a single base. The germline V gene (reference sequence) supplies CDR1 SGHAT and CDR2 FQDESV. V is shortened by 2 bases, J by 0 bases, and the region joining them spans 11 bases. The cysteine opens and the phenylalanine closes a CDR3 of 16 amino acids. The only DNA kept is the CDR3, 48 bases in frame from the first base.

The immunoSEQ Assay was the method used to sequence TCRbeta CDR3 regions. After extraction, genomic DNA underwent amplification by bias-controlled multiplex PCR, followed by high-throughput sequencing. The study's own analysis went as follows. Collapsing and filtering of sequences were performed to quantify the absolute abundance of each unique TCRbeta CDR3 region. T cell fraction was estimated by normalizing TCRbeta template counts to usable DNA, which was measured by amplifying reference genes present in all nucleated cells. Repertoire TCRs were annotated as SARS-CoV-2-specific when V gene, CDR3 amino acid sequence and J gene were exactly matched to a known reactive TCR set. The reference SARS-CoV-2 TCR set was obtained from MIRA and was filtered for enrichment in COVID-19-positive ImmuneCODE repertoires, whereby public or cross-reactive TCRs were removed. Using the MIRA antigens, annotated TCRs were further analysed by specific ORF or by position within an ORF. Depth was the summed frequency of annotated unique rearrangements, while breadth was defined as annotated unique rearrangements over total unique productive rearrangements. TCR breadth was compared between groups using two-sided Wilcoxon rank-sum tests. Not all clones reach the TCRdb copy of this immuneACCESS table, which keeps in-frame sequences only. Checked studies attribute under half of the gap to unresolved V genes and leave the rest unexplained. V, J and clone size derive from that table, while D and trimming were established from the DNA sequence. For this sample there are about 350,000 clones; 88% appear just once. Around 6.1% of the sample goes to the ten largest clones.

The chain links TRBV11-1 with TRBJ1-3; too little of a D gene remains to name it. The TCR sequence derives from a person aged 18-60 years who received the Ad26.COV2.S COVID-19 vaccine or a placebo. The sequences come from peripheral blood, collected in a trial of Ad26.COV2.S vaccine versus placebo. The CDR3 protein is CASSLSDGRSGNTIYF. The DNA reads TGTGCCAGCAGCTTATCGGACGGTCGCTCTGGAAACACCATATATTTT.